Below, 26 T cell receptor gamma chains from the same sample are listed, as sequenced in a study of Vδ1+ human thymocytes. Antigens of these TCRs are unknown. The study, taken as a whole, reports: In the thymus, TRG and TRD repertoires looked highly polyclonal with Gaussian CDR3 lengths.

RNA was extracted from the cells and then reverse transcribed. Multiplex PCR used pooled V-gene forward primers and a constant-region reverse primer to amplify CDR3s. TCRdb re-called the multiplex PCR reads via CATT. Altogether 25,000 to 35,000 gamma-chain clones are present, around 20% being singletons, with the ten largest covering 1.8%. The sequenced material came from Vdelta1+ gamma-delta thymocytes from the thymus. Noted subset: FACS-sorted CD3+ TCRalphabeta- TCRVdelta1+ TCRVdelta2- thymocytes. Every receptor here comes from a boy under two years old who had congenital heart surgery.

This clone appeared a single time. The chain links TRGV3 to TRGJ1 or TRGJ2. Trimming at V came to 3 bases and at J to 2 bases, leaving 10 bases not matched to a gene. The CDR3 covers 15 residues. Looked up from germline, CDR1 is VTNTFY and CDR2 is YDVSTARD (reference sequence). The CDR3 DNA follows: TGTGCCACCTGGGACTGGCCGGGGTATTATTATAAGAAACTCTTT. This gives the protein CATWDWPGYYYKKLF.

Of note for this clone: This sample also contains other DNA sequences that code for the same CDR3. The chain has TRGV4 and TRGJ1 or TRGJ2. The CDR3 covers 11 residues. Germline loops: CDR1 EGSTGY, CDR2 YDSYTSSV. Losses at the gene ends were 0 bases for V and 11 bases for J; bases not matched to a gene: 4. The CDR3 loop reads CATWDGQEKLF. CDR3 DNA: TGTGCCACCTGGGATGGGCAAGAGAAACTCTTT.

The chain uses TRGV5 and TRGJ1 or TRGJ2. V trimming: 2 bases; J trimming: 2 bases; junction bases outside the gene matches: 9. From germline, CDR1 is VINAFY and CDR2 YDVSNSKD. The CDR3 is made up of 15 amino acids. CDR3 residues: CATWDKGADYYKKLF. The CDR3 DNA is TGTGCCACCTGGGACAAGGGAGCGGATTATTATAAGAAACTCTTT.

This clone appeared a few times. The chain employs TRGV9 and TRGJ1 or TRGJ2. The CDR3 loop spans 15 amino acids. Germline assignment: CDR1 GITISATS and CDR2 ISYDGTV (reference sequence). Trimming at V came to 1 base and at J to 3 bases, leaving 9 bases not matched to a gene. This chain's CDR3 is CALWEVKAFYYKKLF. The DNA for the CDR3 is TGTGCCTTGTGGGAGGTAAAAGCCTTTTATTATAAGAAACTCTTT.

The gene calls are TRGV4 and TRGJ1 or TRGJ2. This CDR3 is 13 amino acids long. CDR1 and CDR2 from the germline V gene are EGSTGY and YDSYTSSV. The V segment lost 3 bases and the J segment 6 bases; nucleotides outside the gene matches: 8. CDR3 bases: TGTGCCACCTGGGATCGAATTGCTTATAAGAAACTCTTT. This translates into CATWDRIAYKKLF.

Of note for this clone: At one boundary the junction diverges from the germline segment, which might be a read error. The chain uses TRGV5 and TRGJ1 or TRGJ2. This CDR3 is 12 amino acids long. Germline V gene lookup returns CDR1 VINAFY and CDR2 YDVSNSKD. The DNA of the CDR3 is TGTGCCACCTGGGCCCTGTGTTATAAGAAACTTTTT. Protein sequence: CATWALCYKKLF.

In its sample, this clone ranks as large. This sample includes further DNA sequences coding for the same CDR3. The genes are TRGV9 and TRGJ1 or TRGJ2. CDR3 length: 12 residues. Trimming at V came to 0 bases and at J to 6 bases, leaving 2 bases not matched to a gene. CDR1 GITISATS and CDR2 ISYDGTV come from the germline V gene (reference sequence). CDR3 region: CALWEVRYKKLF. The CDR3 DNA reads as TGTGCCTTGTGGGAGGTGCGTTATAAGAAACTCTTT.

On this clone itself: At the DNA level, this CDR3 is encoded by other sequences in the same sample as well. The V call is TRGV9, the J call TRGJ1 or TRGJ2. The trim removed 0 bases at V and 8 bases at J, leaving 4 bases unmatched. Per the germline V gene, CDR1 is GITISATS and CDR2 is ISYDGTV (reference sequence). This CDR3 spans 12 amino acids. The CDR3 sequence: CALWEVRNKKLF. CDR3 nucleotides: TGTGCCTTGTGGGAGGTGAGAAATAAGAAACTCTTT.

A few counts support this clone. The chain links TRGV9 to TRGJ1 or TRGJ2. The CDR3 covers 13 residues. Trimming took 2 bases from V and 10 from J; bases not matched to a gene: 11. The germline gives CDR1 GITISATS, CDR2 ISYDGTV (reference sequence). For the CDR3, the DNA is TGTGCCTTGTGGGAGGCCTCCATGGGAAAGAAACTCTTT. Amino acids: CALWEASMGKKLF.

The chain uses TRGV2 and TRGJP1. Trimming took 0 bases from V and 13 from J; bases not matched to a gene: 8. CDR1 and CDR2 from the germline V gene are EGSNGY and YDSYNSKV. The CDR3 is 13 residues long. CDR3 protein: CATWDGPPMFKIF. For the CDR3, the DNA is TGTGCCACCTGGGACGGGCCCCCGATGTTCAAGATATTT.

Remarks on this clone: The same CDR3 can be traced to other DNA sequences in this sample. This chain links TRGV4 with TRGJ1 or TRGJ2. J lost 0 bases, V lost 4 bases, and 3 bases had no gene match. In germline, CDR1 is EGSTGY, CDR2 YDSYTSSV. This CDR3 is built from 13 residues. CDR3 sequence: CATWEENYYKKLF. Written as DNA, the CDR3 is TGTGCCACCTGGGAGGAGAATTATTATAAGAAACTCTTT.

This clone appeared a few times. The chain links TRGV4 to TRGJ1 or TRGJ2. The length of the CDR3 is 11 residues. The ends lost 2 bases at V and 11 bases at J; junction bases unmatched: 6. Germline CDR1 EGSTGY, CDR2 YDSYTSSV. CDR3: CATWDVREKLF. The CDR3 DNA sequence: TGTGCCACCTGGGATGTTCGGGAGAAACTCTTT.

This clone showed up just a few times. The chain joins TRGV3 to TRGJ1 or TRGJ2. Trimming at V came to 3 bases and at J to 10 bases, leaving 6 bases not matched to a gene. Germline V lookup: CDR1 VTNTFY, CDR2 YDVSTARD (reference sequence). The CDR3 is 11 amino acids. CDR3 loop: CATWDPTKKLF. Here the CDR3 DNA reads TGTGCCACCTGGGACCCCACAAAGAAACTCTTT.

This clone is labeled as medium-sized. This sample also contains other DNA sequences that code for the same CDR3. V and J are TRGV4 and TRGJ1 or TRGJ2. From germline, CDR1 is EGSTGY and CDR2 YDSYTSSV. With 5 bases clipped from V and 0 bases from J, the junction kept 4 bases outside the gene matches. The CDR3 loop spans 13 amino acids. CDR3 nucleotide sequence: TGTGCCACCTGGGTCCTGAATTATTATAAGAAACTCTTT. Translating gives CATWVLNYYKKLF.

This clone has more than one count but fewer than ten. The identical CDR3 is also encoded by other nucleotide sequences in the sample. The chain recombines TRGV9 with TRGJ1 or TRGJ2. Germline V gives CDR1 GITISATS, CDR2 ISYDGTV (reference sequence). Unmatched junction bases numbered 5, after V lost 2 bases and J lost 4 bases. The CDR3 is 13 amino acids. The CDR3 DNA follows: TGTGCCTTGTGGGAGGCCCCCTATTATAAGAAACTCTTT. Residues: CALWEAPYYKKLF.

On this clone: Other DNA sequences in this sample translate to the same CDR3. The chain has TRGV3 and TRGJ1 or TRGJ2. The V gene's germline CDR1 is VTNTFY and CDR2 YDVSTARD (reference sequence). J gave up 4 bases and V 0 bases, and 6 bases lay outside the gene matches. This CDR3 is 14 amino acids long. CDR3 nucleotides: TGTGCCACCTGGGACAGGCCAGGCTATTATAAGAAACTCTTT. Amino acids: CATWDRPGYYKKLF.

This clone was observed a handful of times. A read error is possible here, since a much larger clone lies one base away. This rearrangement joins TRGV4 to TRGJ1 or TRGJ2. V shed 4 bases, J shed 2 bases, and the junction held 5 bases outside the gene matches. The length of the CDR3 is 13 residues. Germline CDR1 and CDR2: EGSTGY and YDSYTSSV. This chain's CDR3 is CATWEGDYYKKLF. The DNA for the CDR3 is TGTGCCACCTGGGAGGGGGATTATTATAAGAAACTCTTT.

Regarding this clone: The junction shows a germline mismatch at one end, possibly a read error. Other nucleotide sequences from this sample produce the same CDR3. The chain carries TRGV5 and TRGJ1 or TRGJ2. In germline, CDR1 is VINAFY, CDR2 YDVSNSKD. This CDR3 region has 13 residues. The CDR3 protein is CATWDRLNYKKLF. CDR3 sequence (DNA): TGTGCTACCTGGGACAGGCTGAATTATAAGAAACTCTTT.

This chain connects TRGV9 to TRGJ1 or TRGJ2. V trimming: 2 bases; J trimming: 7 bases; junction bases outside the gene matches: 8. The germline V gene encodes CDR1 GITISATS and CDR2 ISYDGTV (reference sequence). This CDR3 is built from 13 residues. Here the CDR3 reads CALWEAPRYKKLF. The CDR3, as DNA: TGTGCCTTGTGGGAGGCCCCAAGATATAAGAAACTCTTT.

The sample holds a few counts of this clone. The rearrangement uses TRGV4 and TRGJ1 or TRGJ2. The junction had 15 bases not matched to a gene; V was cut back by 0 bases and J by 10 bases. Germline CDR1 EGSTGY, CDR2 YDSYTSSV. The CDR3 totals 15 residues. In DNA form, the CDR3 reads TGTGCCACCTGGGATGGGCCTGTTGAACCCTTCAAGAAACTCTTT. Translating it yields CATWDGPVEPFKKLF.

The V and J genes are TRGV4 and TRGJ1 or TRGJ2. The trim removed 3 bases at V and 6 bases at J, leaving 5 bases unmatched. This CDR3 is built from 12 residues. Germline CDR1 reads EGSTGY; CDR2 reads YDSYTSSV. The CDR3 loop reads CATWDYGYKKLF. The CDR3 nucleotides are TGTGCCACCTGGGATTATGGTTATAAGAAACTCTTT.

The table lists this clone with a few counts. V usage is TRGV2 and J usage is TRGJ1 or TRGJ2. The V gene end was trimmed by 6 bases and the J gene end by 5 bases; junction bases not matched to a gene: 4. Per the germline V gene, CDR1 is EGSNGY and CDR2 is YDSYNSKV. The CDR3 extends over 11 amino acids. CDR3: CATWTNYKKLF. The CDR3 DNA reads as TGTGCCACCTGGACCAATTATAAGAAACTCTTT.

This rearrangement joins TRGV8 to TRGJP1. Germline V gives CDR1 VENAVY, CDR2 YDSYNSRV. The junction had 8 bases not matched to a gene; V was cut back by 2 bases and J by 11 bases. The CDR3 has 13 residues. This CDR3 is CATWDTFGWFKIF. The CDR3 nucleotides read TGTGCCACCTGGGATACGTTCGGCTGGTTCAAGATATTT.

The gene calls are TRGV5 and TRGJP2. The CDR3 length is 16 residues. Trimming cost V 0 bases and J 3 bases; bases outside gene matches: 7. The V gene's germline CDR1 is VINAFY and CDR2 YDVSNSKD. The CDR3 DNA follows: TGTGCCACCTGGGACAGGCGTAGGGGTAGTGATTGGATCAAGACGTTT. This translates into CATWDRRRGSDWIKTF.

The chain has TRGV2 and TRGJP2. The germline gives CDR1 EGSNGY, CDR2 YDSYNSKV. CDR3 length: 13 residues. V shed 3 bases and J 3 bases; nucleotides not matched to a gene: 1. The DNA for the CDR3 is TGTGCCACCTGGGACCGTAGTGATTGGATCAAGACGTTT. As protein: CATWDRSDWIKTF.

Notes on this clone: In the same sample, other DNA sequences code for this CDR3. V gene TRGV5 combines with J gene TRGJ1 or TRGJ2. The CDR3 has 16 residues. The germline CDR1 and CDR2 sequences are VINAFY and YDVSNSKD. Trimming removed 0 bases from V and 0 bases from J; junction bases left unmatched: 8. This chain's CDR3 is CATWDRSQENYYKKLF. CDR3 nucleotides: TGTGCCACCTGGGACAGGTCGCAGGAGAATTATTATAAGAAACTCTTT.